Listed below are T cell receptor beta chains from one sample, sequenced in a study of cytomegalovirus exposure and HLA in healthy donors. Measured with immunoSEQ multiplex PCR; TCRdb has only the in-frame clones, and not every one. Its table lists more than 40,000 clones. Sequencing input: PBMCs. These TCRs come from a woman aged 35 to 49 in good health and CMV-seronegative. CDR3s include the opening cysteine and the closing phenylalanine or tryptophan.

V	J	CDR3
TRBV7-8	TRBJ1-1	CASSLGGLMAEAFF
TRBV6-5	TRBJ1-5	CASRMTGDLNQPQHF
TRBV5-4	TRBJ2-7	CASSPGQGGTRTYEQYF
TRBV18	TRBJ2-3	CASSPRSRTSGRDTQYF
TRBV5-6	TRBJ2-5	CASSLEGRGETQYF
TRBV6-5	TRBJ2-7	CASKPGLAAYEQYF
TRBV10-3	TRBJ2-3	CAISDRGGGTDTQYF
TRBV10-3	TRBJ2-1	CAISHSGRGNEQFF
TRBV2	TRBJ1-6	CASSGMTENSPLHF
TRBV18	TRBJ1-5	CASSQREGQRNQPQHF
TRBV19	TRBJ1-2	CASSIDRSGFYGYTF
TRBV27	TRBJ1-3	CASSPRQGGMGNTIYF
TRBV14	TRBJ2-7	CASSPESLSYEQYF
TRBV18	TRBJ2-3	CASSPQGLAGLDTQYF
TRBV9	TRBJ2-1	CARSVGREQFF
TRBV27	TRBJ1-5	CASSSHTGVQPQHF
TRBV4-1	TRBJ2-2	CASSQEVNAFTGELFF
TRBV19	TRBJ2-4	CASSSLGGSKNIQYF
TRBV14	TRBJ1-2	CASSQGGRLSYGYTF
TRBV4-1	TRBJ2-1	CASSRAGGRINEQFF
TRBV29-1	TRBJ2-5	CSVDLTGLETQYF
TRBV19	TRBJ1-6	CASSQTGGLSPLHF
TRBV29-1	TRBJ2-1	CSVATGTSGGALNEQFF
TRBV9	TRBJ2-5	CASSVGRGETQYF
TRBV4-3	TRBJ2-7	CASSPQRGTPYEQYF
TRBV18	TRBJ2-7	CASSPPRVSGSYEQYF
TRBV30	TRBJ2-7	CAWSVGGLAGVEQYF
TRBV27	TRBJ1-5	CASSFPPLSTGRNQPQHF
TRBV15	TRBJ1-4	CATRGGTSTNEKLFF
TRBV29-1	TRBJ2-3	CSATPPINTDTQYF
TRBV7-9	TRBJ2-3	CASSLALGPDTDTQYF
TRBV7-9	TRBJ1-1	CASRQPMNTEAFF
TRBV28	TRBJ1-2	CASSTLRQGIRYGYTF
TRBV11-2	TRBJ2-5	CASSLAKETQYF
TRBV15	TRBJ2-2	CATSTPLIEAGELFF
TRBV5-6	TRBJ1-1	CASSLGGQGNPNTEAFF
TRBV5-1	TRBJ1-1	CASSWGADTEAFF
TRBV4-1	TRBJ1-5	CASSQVLGGGQPQHF
TRBV7-9	TRBJ2-5	CASSLWEGGTETQYF
TRBV6-5	TRBJ2-3	CASSKPGLAGETQYF
TRBV18	TRBJ2-1	CASSPLGTSGRTSYNEQFF